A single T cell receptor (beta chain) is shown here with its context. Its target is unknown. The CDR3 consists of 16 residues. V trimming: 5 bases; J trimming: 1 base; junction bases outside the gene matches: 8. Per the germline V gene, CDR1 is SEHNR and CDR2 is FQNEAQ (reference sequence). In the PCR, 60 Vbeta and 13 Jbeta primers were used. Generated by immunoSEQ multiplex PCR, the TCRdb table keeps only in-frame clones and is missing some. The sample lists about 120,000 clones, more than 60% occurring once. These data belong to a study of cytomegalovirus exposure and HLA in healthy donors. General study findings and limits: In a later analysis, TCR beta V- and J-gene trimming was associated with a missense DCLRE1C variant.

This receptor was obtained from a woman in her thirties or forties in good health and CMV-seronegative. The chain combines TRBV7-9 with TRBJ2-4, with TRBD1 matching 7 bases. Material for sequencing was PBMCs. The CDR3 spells CASSTAKGAAKNIQYF. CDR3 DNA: TGTGCCAGCAGCACTGCTAAGGGGGCCGCCAAAAACATTCAGTACTTC.